Below, 19 T cell receptor beta chains from the same sample are listed, as sequenced in a study of T cells in women clearing cervical HPV infection. Only in-frame clones appear in the TCRdb table, and some are missing; sequencing was by immunoSEQ multiplex PCR. This table holds about 40,000 clones. The specimen sequenced was blood buffy coat. Source of these receptors: a woman between 18 and 69 years old with a cervical HPV16 infection that either progressed to CIN3+ or cleared (not recorded which).

As to this clone: The CDR3 end lies 3 residues beyond the end of the read and is filled in from the germline J gene. This chain uses TRBV7-9 with TRBJ1-3; D not resolved. Between the trimmed V and J ends, which lost 1 base and 4 bases, there was a span of 8 bases. CDR1 and CDR2 from the germline V gene are SEHNR and FQNEAQ (reference sequence). The CDR3 is made up of 14 amino acids. The chain's CDR3 is CASSLEGSGNTIYF. Partial CDR3 DNA: TGTGCCAGCAGCTTAGAAGGGTCCGGAAACACC.

Turning to this clone: The missing CDR3 end, 3 residues past where the read stops, is filled in from the germline J gene. This chain connects TRBV30 to TRBJ1-1; D ambiguous. This CDR3 has 11 amino acids. CDR1 is GTSNPN and CDR2 is SVGIG in the germline V gene (reference sequence). The V end was cut by 8 bases, the J end by 6 bases, with 13 bases between. The covered CDR3 bases are TGTGCCCGGACCCGCGGAGCTGAA. It codes for CARTRGAE. The entire CDR3 is CARTRGAEAFF. Combining the CDR3 with reference TRBV30 and TRBJ1-1 gives the whole variable domain SQTIHQWPATLVQPVGSPLSLECTVEGTSNPNLYWYRQAAGRGLQLLFYSVGIGQISSEVPQNLSASRPQDRQFILSSKKLLLSDSGFYLCARTRGAEAFFGQGTRLTVV.

As regards this clone: The read halts 3 residues ahead of the CDR3 end, with the missing end drawn from the germline J gene. J is TRBJ1-1 and V is TRBV5-1, with 10 positions matching TRBD1. Trimming removed 0 bases from V and 1 base from J; junction bases left unmatched: 3. In germline, CDR1 is SGHRS, CDR2 YFSETQ. CDR3 length equals 16 residues. The CDR3 spells CASSLGDRGSNTEAFF. The covered CDR3 bases are TGCGCCAGCAGCTTGGGGGACAGGGGATCGAACACTGAA.

As regards this clone: The sequence runs out 3 residues before the end of the CDR3; the remainder is reconstructed from the germline J gene. This chain uses TRBV11-2 with TRBJ2-3, with D maybe TRBD1 (6 bases). The V and J ends lost 3 bases and 6 bases respectively, with 16 bases between them. There are 15 residues in the CDR3. Per the germline V gene, CDR1 is SGHAT and CDR2 is FQNNGV. CDR3 DNA (partial): TGTGCCAGCAGCTTTTCAGGGGCCACCGGGGATACG. This gives the protein CASSFSGATGDT. The whole CDR3 protein reads CASSFSGATGDTQYF.

As for this clone: Read coverage stops 3 residues before the CDR3 terminus; the germline J gene supplies the remainder. The chain joins TRBV13 to TRBJ2-3; 7 positions agree with TRBD1. The CDR3 contains 15 residues. Germline trimming cut 6 bases from V and 2 bases from J; bases unmatched to any gene: 8. Germline values: CDR1 PRHDT, CDR2 FYEKMQ (reference sequence). CDR3 loop: CASSPGQSFTDTQYF. The sequenced CDR3 bases are TGTGCCAGCAGTCCGGGACAGTCCTTCACAGATACG.

Comment on this clone: The read terminates 3 residues ahead of where the CDR3 ends, so the germline J gene completes it. The gene calls are TRBV7-9 and TRBJ2-7, with a weak D call TRBD1 (5 bases). CDR1 SEHNR and CDR2 FQNEAQ come from the germline V gene (reference sequence). The ends were cut back, 3 bases at V and 0 bases at J, with 9 bases in the middle. The CDR3 length is 14 residues. The part of the CDR3 DNA that was read is TGTGCCAGCAGCTTCAAAGGGGTCTCCTACGAG. This codes for CASSFKGVSYE. The full-length CDR3 reads as CASSFKGVSYEQYF.

On this clone itself: The CDR3 end falls 3 residues outside the read, so it is completed with the germline J gene. The V gene is TRBV20-1, the J gene TRBJ1-6; D possibly corresponds to TRBD1 (5 bases). The V and J ends lost 6 bases and 5 bases respectively, with 17 bases between them. The CDR3 is 15 amino acids. Germline V CDR1 and CDR2: DFQATT, SNEGSKA (reference sequence). The sequenced part of the CDR3 DNA is TGCAGTGCCCCCATAGTCCCAGGGAATAATTCACCC. Its translation is CSAPIVPGNNSP. The whole CDR3 reads CSAPIVPGNNSPLHF.

Regarding this clone: The CDR3 end lies 3 residues beyond the end of the read and is filled in from the germline J gene. This chain joins TRBV29-1 and TRBJ1-2; 7 bases map to TRBD1. The germline V gene has CDR1 SQVTM and CDR2 ANQGSEA. The CDR3 contains 13 residues. CDR3 protein: CSAWRGREGGYTF. The CDR3 DNA, read in part, is TGCAGCGCCTGGAGGGGGCGCGAGGGAGGC.

Concerning this clone itself: The read ends 3 residues early relative to the CDR3; the germline J gene fills the gap. The same CDR3 can be traced to other DNA sequences in this sample. The chain joins TRBV19 to TRBJ2-6; 9 bases line up with TRBD1. V shed 9 bases and J 6 bases; nucleotides not matched to a gene: 9. The CDR3 extends over 15 amino acids. The germline gives CDR1 LNHDA, CDR2 SQIVND (reference sequence). CDR3 residues: CASTSGQGSANVLTF. The DNA read from the CDR3 is TGTGCCAGCACCTCGGGACAGGGTTCGGCCAACGTC.

In regard to this clone: The CDR3 end lies 3 residues beyond the end of the read and is filled in from the germline J gene. The rearrangement uses TRBV20-1 and TRBJ1-1, with a possible D match to TRBD1 (6 bases). The ends were cut back, 6 bases at V and 6 bases at J, with 14 bases in the middle. CDR1 DFQATT and CDR2 SNEGSKA come from the germline V gene (reference sequence). This CDR3 has 12 amino acids. The covered CDR3 bases are TGCAGTGCCTCACAGGGACGCCCTGAA. As protein: CSASQGRPE. The CDR3 as a whole reads CSASQGRPEAFF.

Of note for this clone: The read ends 3 residues before the CDR3 terminus; that terminus is restored from the germline J gene. J is TRBJ2-7 and V is TRBV7-2, with D perhaps TRBD2 (6 bases). The V and J ends lost 4 bases and 2 bases respectively, with 15 bases between them. There are 15 residues in the CDR3. Per the germline V gene, CDR1 is SGHTA and CDR2 is FQGNSA. The CDR3 bases that were read are TGTGCCAGCAGCTCAGGCGGGACTGTAACCTACGAG. Residues: CASSSGGTVTYE. The full CDR3 protein reads CASSSGGTVTYEQYF.

As for this clone: Coverage ceases 3 residues before the CDR3 finishes, and the germline J gene fills in the end. The V gene is TRBV10-1, the J gene TRBJ2-7; D uncertain. This CDR3 is 11 amino acids long. CDR1 WNHNN and CDR2 SYGVQD come from the germline V gene (reference sequence). V dropped 3 bases and J dropped 3 bases, with 3 bases sitting between them. CDR3 sequence reads: CASSDGYEQYF. The DNA read from the CDR3 is TGCGCCAGCAGTGACGGCTACGAG.

Of note for this clone: With the read ending 3 residues before the CDR3 end, the germline J gene is used to fill in that end. This sequence joins TRBV18 and TRBJ1-2; the match to TRBD1 covers 8 bases. The V gene's germline CDR1 is KGHSH and CDR2 LQKENI. The CDR3 runs to 15 residues. The covered CDR3 bases are TGTGCCAGCTCACCAGAGAAACAGGGGGGGATCGGC. Translating it yields CASSPEKQGGIG. The whole CDR3 protein reads CASSPEKQGGIGYTF.

About this clone itself: The observed sequence ends 3 residues before the CDR3 terminus, with the missing tail filled in from the germline J gene. Different DNA sequences within this sample yield the same CDR3. V is TRBV5-5 and J is TRBJ1-1, with D possibly matching TRBD1 (5 bases). The ends were cut back, 1 base at V and 1 base at J, with 5 bases in the middle. The CDR3 consists of 13 residues. Germline CDR1 and CDR2: SGHKS and YYEKEE (reference sequence). The CDR3 bases that were read are TGTGCCAGCAGCTTGACAGGGAACACTGAA. Its translation: CASSLTGNTE. The complete CDR3 reads CASSLTGNTEAFF.

About this clone: The CDR3 is cut off 3 residues early in the read; its end comes from the germline J gene. The chain is built from TRBV29-1 and TRBJ2-1, with TRBD2 matching over 8 bases. The length of the CDR3 is 14 residues. Per germline, CDR1 SQVTM and CDR2 ANQGSEA. J gave up 4 bases and V 4 bases, and 6 bases lay outside the gene matches. Here the CDR3 reads CSVVVAGKYNEQFF. The sequenced CDR3 bases are TGCAGCGTTGTGGTAGCGGGGAAATACAATGAG.

Comment on this clone: The CDR3 end falls 3 residues outside the read, so it is completed with the germline J gene. V and J are TRBV19 and TRBJ1-5; tentative D call: TRBD1 (5 bases). The CDR3 contains 15 residues. The germline gives CDR1 LNHDA, CDR2 SQIVND (reference sequence). With 6 bases removed from V and 2 bases from J, the gap between germline ends came to 14 bases. CDR3 residues: CASRPRGSGNQPQHF. The DNA read from the CDR3 is TGTGCCAGTAGGCCTCGGGGGAGCGGCAATCAGCCC.

Concerning this clone itself: The sequence runs out 3 residues before the end of the CDR3; the remainder is reconstructed from the germline J gene. This sequence joins TRBV12-3 or TRBV12-4 and TRBJ1-2; 9 bases agree with TRBD1. V shed 6 bases and J 6 bases; nucleotides not matched to a gene: 5. This CDR3 comprises 13 residues. The CDR3 bases that were read are TGTGCCAGCAGCAACAGGGGGCGAAATGGC. It yields the protein CASSNRGRNG. The whole CDR3 sequence is CASSNRGRNGYTF.

For this clone: The CDR3 is cut off 3 residues early in the read; its end comes from the germline J gene. The chain carries TRBV18 and TRBJ2-3; a possible D gene is TRBD2 (5 bases). The germline gives CDR1 KGHSH, CDR2 LQKENI. The CDR3 is 15 residues long. Trimming pared 3 bases from V and 2 bases from J, leaving 12 bases between. The CDR3 here is CASSPQEASTDTQYF. The sequenced part of the CDR3 DNA is TGTGCCAGCTCACCCCAGGAGGCTTCCACAGATACG.

About this clone: The sequence runs out 3 residues before the end of the CDR3; the remainder is reconstructed from the germline J gene. The J gene is TRBJ2-3, the V gene TRBV19; 8 nucleotides match TRBD1. With 0 bases clipped from V and 4 bases from J, the junction kept 18 bases outside the gene matches. CDR3 length: 20 residues. Germline CDR1 is LNHDA and CDR2 is SQIVND (reference sequence). The part of the CDR3 DNA that was read is TGTGCCAGTAGTATAGATCAAGGACAGGGTCCAGCATTAACCCCAGATACG. Translating it yields CASSIDQGQGPALTPDT. In full, the CDR3 reads CASSIDQGQGPALTPDTQYF. The variable domain in full, completed from reference TRBV19 and TRBJ2-3, reads DGGITQSPKYLFRKEGQNVTLSCEQNLNHDAMYWYRQDPGQGLRLIYYSQIVNDFQKGDIAEGYSVSREKKESFPLTVTSAQKNPTAFYLCASSIDQGQGPALTPDTQYFGPGTRLTVL.